Detailed here is one TCR beta chain. A single record per CDR3 protein comes from TCRdb applying MiXCR to the 5' RACE reads. The data contain a few hundred thousand distinct CDR3 sequences, roughly 20% of them singletons. The data originate from a study of CD8 T cells in ankylosing spondylitis. This CDR3 has 16 amino acids. CDR1 is MNHEY, CDR2 SVGEGT, per germline. Trimming pared 0 bases from V and 7 bases from J, leaving 16 bases between. This chain links TRBV6-2 or TRBV6-3 with TRBJ2-1; D tentatively reads TRBD1 or TRBD2 (5 bases each). The sample consisted of blood, either unsorted or a sorted T cell fraction (not recorded which). This TCR derives from a male donor with ankylosing spondylitis or in good health (not recorded which). CDR3 in DNA: TGTGCCAGCAGTTACTCCGGGGACGGCGACCTTAATGAGCAGTTCTTC. Its translation: CASSYSGDGDLNEQFF.